One T cell receptor (beta chain) is described in this entry. Its antigen is currently not known. The input lacks base qualities; no much larger clone sits a single base away. Collaborating institutions collected whole blood in K2EDTA tubes following their own protocols. For TCRbeta analysis, collaborator samples were shipped as frozen whole blood, as isolated PBMCs, or as DNA extracted from either sample type. This entry is derived from a study of blood T cell repertoires in COVID-19 (TCRdb year 2020). In the study overall: Collaborator samples came from the United States, Italy and Spain and covered acute and convalescent phases of COVID-19. The repertoires were made available in a free public database intended to serve as a resource for research on the immune response to SARS-CoV-2. Subjects who had been exposed to COVID-19, were actively infected with it, or had recovered from it provided the deeply sampled blood TCRbeta repertoires that made up the dataset. The sample metadata nearly always contained a de-identified subject ID, COVID-19 status, age in years and sex. Samples were obtained from the ongoing ImmuneRACE study (first 160 participants) and from 1,200 or so subjects provided by 6 global collaborators. HLA class I and class II types, where available, came from metadata supplied by the sample provider rather than from assay-based typing. The prospective study material was composed of cDNA or gDNA derived from T cells, B-cell-depleted T cells, or PBMCs. Overall results and qualifications from the work: The amount of clinical and demographic metadata varied by source and participant and was provided uncurated.

TCRbeta CDR3 regions were amplified from genomic DNA using the immunoSEQ Assay, a bias-controlled multiplex PCR. Processing in the source paper ran as follows. The number of nucleated cells in each sample was estimated from the amplification of reference gene primers within the assay. To quantify the absolute abundance of each unique TCRbeta CDR3 rearrangement, sequence reads were collapsed and filtered. For each sample, productive Simpson clonality was calculated by taking the square root of Simpson's diversity index across productive rearrangements. Sourced from immuneACCESS, this table was stored by TCRdb with only in-frame sequences that have V and J called. A share of the clones is absent; for the studies checked, an unresolved V gene accounts for under half, and the remainder has no known explanation. V and J calls and clone size are as listed in that table; D and trimming were resolved from the DNA. The sample table shows 200,000 to 250,000 clones, and roughly 83% are seen once. 6.5% to 9% of the sample lies in the top ten.

The CDR3 holds 15 amino acids from the cysteine to the phenylalanine. Only the CDR3 DNA is retained, 45 bases long and in frame from the first base. The germline V gene (reference sequence) supplies CDR1 LGHDT and CDR2 YNNKEL. V is reduced by 0 bases and J by 5 bases, leaving a spacing of 11 bases between them. Sequenced sample: peripheral blood. The sequence was obtained from a woman between 45 and 60 years old with acute or convalescent COVID-19. The chain couples TRBV3-1 (or the pseudogene TRBV3-2) to TRBJ2-1; no D gene is confidently identified. The sequenced DNA: TGTGCCAGCAGCCAAGATCCTGTGATAGACAATGAGCAGTTCTTC. Translated, it gives CASSQDPVIDNEQFF.